This T cell receptor (beta chain) was recorded in a study of regulatory T cells in long-lasting Graves disease. Time point given: persistent/refractory GD, antithyroid drugs over 5 years with positive TRAb. From RNA extracted from PBMCs, the TCR library was made. EDTA tubes were used for drawing nine milliliters of peripheral blood. This clonotype was seen more than once but under ten times. CDR3-region Arm-PCR and iRepertoire HTBI primers produced the TCR beta libraries. TCRdb ran MiXCR on the multiplex PCR reads and lists one entry per CDR3 protein. The table records 300,000 to 500,000 distinct CDR3 sequences, around 20% of them present only once. The length of the CDR3 is 14 residues. Trimming removed 5 bases from V and 0 bases from J; junction bases left unmatched: 4. Germline V gives CDR1 WNHNN, CDR2 SYGVQD (reference sequence).

The origin of this receptor is a female donor with Graves disease. This specimen consisted of peripheral blood mononuclear cells (PBMCs), obtained when the disease was refractory, from a patient treated with antithyroid drugs. This sequence joins TRBV10-1 and TRBJ2-7, with 7 nucleotides matching TRBD2. The CDR3 sequence: CASSPRDYSYEQYF. In DNA, the CDR3 is TGCGCCAGCAGTCCCCGGGACTACTCCTACGAGCAGTACTTC.